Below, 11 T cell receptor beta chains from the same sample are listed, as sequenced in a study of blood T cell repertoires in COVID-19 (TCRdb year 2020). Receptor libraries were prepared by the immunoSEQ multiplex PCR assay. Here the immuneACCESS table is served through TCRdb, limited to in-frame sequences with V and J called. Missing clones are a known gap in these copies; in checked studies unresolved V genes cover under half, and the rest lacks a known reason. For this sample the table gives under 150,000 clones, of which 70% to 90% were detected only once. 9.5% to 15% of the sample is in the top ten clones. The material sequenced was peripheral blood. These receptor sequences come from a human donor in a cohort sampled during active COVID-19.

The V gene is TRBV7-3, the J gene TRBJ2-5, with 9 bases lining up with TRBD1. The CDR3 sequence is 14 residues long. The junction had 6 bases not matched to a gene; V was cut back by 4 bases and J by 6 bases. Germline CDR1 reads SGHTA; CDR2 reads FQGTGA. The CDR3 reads CASSSGQGSKTQYF. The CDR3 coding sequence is TGTGCCAGCAGCTCCGGACAGGGGAGCAAGACCCAGTACTTC.

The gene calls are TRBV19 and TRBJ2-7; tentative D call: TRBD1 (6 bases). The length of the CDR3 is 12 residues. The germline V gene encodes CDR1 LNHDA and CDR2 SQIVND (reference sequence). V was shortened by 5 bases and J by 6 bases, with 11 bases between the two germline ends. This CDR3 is CASSVGQSEQYF. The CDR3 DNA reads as TGTGCCAGTAGTGTGGGACAAAGCGAGCAGTACTTC.

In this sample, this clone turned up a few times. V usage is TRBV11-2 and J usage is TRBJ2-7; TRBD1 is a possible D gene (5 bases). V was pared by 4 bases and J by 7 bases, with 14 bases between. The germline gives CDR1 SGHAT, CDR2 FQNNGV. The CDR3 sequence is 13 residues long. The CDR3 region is CASSYAGPAEQYF. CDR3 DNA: TGTGCCAGCAGCTATGCAGGGCCTGCGGAGCAGTACTTC.

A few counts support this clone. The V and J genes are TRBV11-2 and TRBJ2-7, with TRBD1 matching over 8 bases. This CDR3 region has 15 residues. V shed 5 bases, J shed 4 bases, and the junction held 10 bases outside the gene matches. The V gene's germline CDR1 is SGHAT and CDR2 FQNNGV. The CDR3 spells CASSPYVGQVYEQYF. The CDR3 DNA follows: TGTGCCAGCAGCCCTTACGTGGGACAGGTATACGAGCAGTACTTC.

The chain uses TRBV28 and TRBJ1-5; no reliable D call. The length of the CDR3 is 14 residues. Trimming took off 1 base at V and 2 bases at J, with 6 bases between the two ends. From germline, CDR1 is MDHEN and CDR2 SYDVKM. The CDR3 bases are TGTGCCAGCAGTTTATACCAGGGCAATCAGCCCCAGCATTTT. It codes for CASSLYQGNQPQHF.

In nucleotides, the CDR3 is TGTGCCAGCAGTGAAACATTCAACACTGAAGCTTTCTTT. It yields the protein CASSETFNTEAFF. J is TRBJ1-1 and V is TRBV6-1; D is undetermined. The germline V and J ends were trimmed by 2 bases and 2 bases, with 6 bases remaining between them. CDR3 length: 13 residues. CDR1 is MNHNS and CDR2 is SASEGT in the germline V gene.

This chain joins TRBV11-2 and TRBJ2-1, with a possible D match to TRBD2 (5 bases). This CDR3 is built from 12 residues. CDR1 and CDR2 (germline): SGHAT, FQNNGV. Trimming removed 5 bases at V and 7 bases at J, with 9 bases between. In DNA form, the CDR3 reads TGTGCCAGCAGCCGGTGGACTAATGAGCAGTTCTTC. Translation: CASSRWTNEQFF.

This CDR3 is CASSYAGGTEAFF. CDR3 bases: TGTGCCAGCAGTTATGCAGGTGGAACTGAAGCTTTCTTT. This rearrangement joins TRBV6-5 to TRBJ1-1; no clear D. CDR1 is MNHEY, CDR2 SVGAGI, per germline. The CDR3 length is 13 residues. Trimming shortened V by 3 bases and J by 5 bases, and 10 bases separated the two germline ends.

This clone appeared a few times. CDR3 nucleotide sequence: TGTGCCAGCAGCCACAGGGACGGTTACAATGAGCAGTTCTTC. This translates into CASSHRDGYNEQFF. The V and J genes are TRBV7-2 and TRBJ2-1; D possibly corresponds to TRBD1 (6 bases). Trimming left V 5 bases short and J 4 bases short, with 12 bases between. Per germline, CDR1 SGHTA and CDR2 FQGNSA. The CDR3 has 14 amino acids.

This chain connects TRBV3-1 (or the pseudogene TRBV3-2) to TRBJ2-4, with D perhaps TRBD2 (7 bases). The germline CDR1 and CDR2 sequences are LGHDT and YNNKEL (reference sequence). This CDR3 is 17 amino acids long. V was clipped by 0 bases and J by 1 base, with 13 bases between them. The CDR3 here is CASSQEGGAQAKNIQYF. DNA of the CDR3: TGTGCCAGCAGCCAAGAAGGGGGGGCCCAGGCCAAAAACATTCAGTACTTC.

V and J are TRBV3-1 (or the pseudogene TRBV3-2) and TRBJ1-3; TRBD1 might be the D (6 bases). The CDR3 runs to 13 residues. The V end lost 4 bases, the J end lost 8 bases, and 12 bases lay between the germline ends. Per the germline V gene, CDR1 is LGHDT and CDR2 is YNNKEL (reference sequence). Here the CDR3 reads CASSRIQGDTIYF. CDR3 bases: TGTGCCAGCAGCCGGATACAGGGTGACACCATATATTTT.